The present TCR beta chain was sequenced within a study of OX40 agonist ivuxolimab in advanced cancers. Broader study findings: The authors did not determine the antigen specificity of the expanded peripheral T cells. In general, CD8+ T cells held more expanded clones than CD4+ did, on average.

The V and J ends lost 3 bases and 0 bases, in that order; junction bases with no gene match: 4. The germline V gene has CDR1 MRHNA and CDR2 SNTAGT. The CDR3 sequence is 16 residues long. TCRdb keeps only in-frame clones here, not all; method: immunoSEQ multiplex PCR. The table shows some 99,000 clones, with roughly 87% occurring only once. This clone was seen only a few times. The antigen remains undetermined. This specimen consisted of CD4+ or CD8+ T cells sorted from blood, obtained in a trial of the OX40 agonist ivuxolimab. This TCR was sampled from an adult with an advanced solid tumor such as melanoma, head and neck, liver or kidney cancer. This rearrangement joins TRBV6-4 to TRBJ2-2; 7 bases are a match to TRBD1. CDR3 sequence reads: CASSEDQGANTGELFF. The CDR3, as DNA: TGTGCCAGCAGTGAGGATCAGGGGGCGAACACCGGGGAGCTGTTTTTT.